A single sample is the source of the 29 T cell receptor beta chains below, sequenced in a study of CD8 T cells in Susac syndrome. When the RNA was reverse transcribed, random hexamers were used with an input of roughly 0.45 to 1 ug. In TCRdb, the immunoSEQ multiplex PCR reads were re-called with MiXCR into one record per CDR3 protein. This table holds over 130,000 distinct CDR3 sequences, around 95% found once. The sample consisted of CD4+ T cells from PBMCs. The receptor set was obtained from a human donor with Susac syndrome.

The genes are TRBV7-2 and TRBJ1-5, with 8 bases identical to TRBD1. Per the germline V gene, CDR1 is SGHTA and CDR2 is FQGNSA. This CDR3 is 14 amino acids long. Trimming at V came to 5 bases and at J to 11 bases, leaving 11 bases not matched to a gene. The CDR3 sequence is CASSPGQGFPAQHF. CDR3 nucleotide sequence: TGTGCCAGCAGCCCTGGACAGGGCTTCCCGGCCCAGCATTTT.

V is TRBV6-5 and J is TRBJ2-5, with 8 bases fitting TRBD1. With 8 bases clipped from V and 5 bases from J, the junction kept 10 bases outside the gene matches. Germline V gene sequence: CDR1 MNHEY, CDR2 SVGAGI. The CDR3 has 14 residues. The CDR3 coding sequence is TGTGCCAGCTCGGACAGGGTGCAGGTGGAGACCCAGTACTTC. This gives the protein CASSDRVQVETQYF.

DNA of the CDR3: TGTGCCAGCAGTTACGCCCCGGAGGTCTATGGCTACACCTTC. Translated, it gives CASSYAPEVYGYTF. The chain joins TRBV6-5 to TRBJ1-2; D remains ambiguous. Germline CDR1 is MNHEY and CDR2 is SVGAGI. Trimming shortened V by 2 bases and J by 4 bases, and 11 bases separated the two germline ends. The CDR3 runs to 14 residues.

The chain is built from TRBV3-1 and TRBJ2-4, with 7 bases aligning to TRBD2. V trimming: 4 bases; J trimming: 7 bases; junction bases outside the gene matches: 7. This CDR3 region has 14 residues. CDR1 is LGHDT and CDR2 is YNNKEL in the germline V gene (reference sequence). The CDR3 loop is CASSPREGWNIQYF. The DNA of the CDR3 is TGTGCCAGCAGCCCAAGGGAGGGTTGGAACATTCAGTACTTC.

The V call is TRBV7-2, the J call TRBJ2-2; D perhaps matches TRBD2 (6 bases). V was shortened by 0 bases and J by 8 bases, with 13 bases between the two germline ends. From germline, CDR1 is SGHTA and CDR2 FQGNSA. There are 15 residues in the CDR3. CDR3 bases: TGTGCCAGCAGCTTAGCGGGACTGGGGCGGGGGGAGCTGTTTTTT. Translated, it gives CASSLAGLGRGELFF.

The V gene is TRBV29-1, the J gene TRBJ2-7, with 12 bases fitting TRBD2. The CDR3 has 16 amino acids. Trimming cost V 6 bases and J 2 bases; bases outside gene matches: 11. Germline-derived CDR1 and CDR2 are SQVTM and ANQGSEA. DNA of the CDR3: TGCAGCGTAACGAAGCTCCTAGCGGGAGGGCCCTACGAGCAGTACTTC. It codes for CSVTKLLAGGPYEQYF.

The chain combines TRBV12-3 or TRBV12-4 with TRBJ2-7; TRBD2 matches at 7 bases. V was pared by 10 bases and J by 7 bases, with 10 bases of the junction left unmatched. The CDR3 runs 12 residues. The CDR3 sequence is CATAGGSREQYF. DNA of the CDR3: TGTGCCACTGCCGGGGGGTCGCGGGAGCAGTACTTC.

The V gene is TRBV7-8, the J gene TRBJ2-1, with 9 bases fitting TRBD2. This CDR3 contains 15 residues. The germline V gene has CDR1 SGHVS and CDR2 FQNEAQ. Unmatched junction bases numbered 8, after V lost 1 base and J lost 10 bases. CDR3 in amino acids: CASSLDGGRAGEQFF. CDR3 nucleotides: TGTGCCAGCAGCTTAGATGGCGGGAGGGCTGGGGAGCAGTTCTTC.

The chain is built from TRBV5-4 and TRBJ1-1; possibly TRBD1 for D (5 bases). In germline, CDR1 is SGHNT, CDR2 YYREEE (reference sequence). The length of the CDR3 is 15 residues. The V end was cut by 10 bases, the J end by 1 base, with 20 bases between. The CDR3 nucleotides are TGTGCCGCCTCCTTCGGGGGGATGGCGAACACTGAAGCTTTCTTT. It codes for CAASFGGMANTEAFF.

The chain employs TRBV4-3 and TRBJ2-1; D perhaps matches TRBD1 (6 bases). Germline-derived CDR1 and CDR2 are LGHNA and YSLEER. The V gene lost 4 bases and the J gene lost 0 bases, with 10 bases spanning the gap. The CDR3 sequence is 15 residues long. The CDR3 loop is CASSRQVSSYNEQFF. As DNA, the CDR3 is TGCGCCAGCAGCCGACAGGTTAGCTCCTACAATGAGCAGTTCTTC.

The chain carries TRBV7-9 and TRBJ1-2; D not resolved. Germline CDR1 SEHNR, CDR2 FQNEAQ (reference sequence). CDR3 size: 13 residues. Deletions cut 5 bases from V and 5 bases from J, with 12 bases between. The CDR3 sequence: CASSTTIKYGYTF. In DNA form, the CDR3 reads TGTGCCAGCAGCACGACCATTAAGTATGGCTACACCTTC.

The gene calls are TRBV29-1 and TRBJ2-7; TRBD1 is a possible D gene (6 bases). CDR3 length: 14 residues. Germline-derived CDR1 and CDR2 are SQVTM and ANQGSEA. V was clipped by 7 bases and J by 9 bases, with 25 bases between them. DNA for the CDR3: TGCAGCGCCGAAACAGGGCACCCTTTCCCAAGGCAGTACTTC. It encodes CSAETGHPFPRQYF.

This chain uses TRBV6-5 with TRBJ2-7; D is uncertain. The CDR3 sequence is 11 residues long. Trimming shortened V by 6 bases and J by 7 bases, and 10 bases separated the two germline ends. Per germline, CDR1 MNHEY and CDR2 SVGAGI. The chain's CDR3 is CASRTYGEQYF. The CDR3 DNA reads TGTGCCAGCAGAACATATGGAGAGCAGTACTTC.

The chain employs TRBV12-3 or TRBV12-4 and TRBJ1-1; the match to TRBD1 covers 9 bases. This CDR3 region has 14 residues. The junction had 6 bases not matched to a gene; V was cut back by 6 bases and J by 4 bases. The CDR3 loop is CASRGDRASTEAFF. CDR3 nucleotides: TGTGCCAGCAGGGGGGACAGGGCTAGCACTGAAGCTTTCTTT.

The chain couples TRBV19 to TRBJ1-5, with D maybe TRBD1 (6 bases). Germline V CDR1 and CDR2: LNHDA, SQIVND (reference sequence). CDR3 length equals 15 residues. Between the trimmed V and J ends, which lost 5 bases and 3 bases, there was a span of 14 bases. The CDR3: CASSGGGALNQPQHF. In nucleotides, the CDR3 is TGTGCCAGTAGTGGCGGGGGGGCCCTCAATCAGCCCCAGCATTTT. The full variable domain, in which reference TRBV19 and TRBJ1-5 provide the parts outside the CDR3, is DGGITQSPKYLFRKEGQNVTLSCEQNLNHDAMYWYRQDPGQGLRLIYYSQIVNDFQKGDIAEGYSVSREKKESFPLTVTSAQKNPTAFYLCASSGGGALNQPQHFGDGTRLSIL.

V gene TRBV5-1 combines with J gene TRBJ2-1; 11 bases align to TRBD2. CDR1 and CDR2 from the germline V gene are SGHRS and YFSETQ. The trim removed 0 bases at V and 6 bases at J, leaving 2 bases unmatched. The CDR3 is made up of 15 amino acids. The CDR3 spells CASSLDLAGGNEQFF. The CDR3 DNA reads as TGCGCCAGCAGCTTGGACCTAGCGGGGGGCAATGAGCAGTTCTTC.

This chain links TRBV7-2 with TRBJ2-5; TRBD1 matches at 7 bases. This CDR3 is 15 amino acids long. Per the germline V gene, CDR1 is SGHTA and CDR2 is FQGNSA. V gave up 4 bases and J gave up 3 bases; unmatched junction bases: 8. CDR3 in DNA: TGTGCCAGCAGCTCCAGACAAGACAGGGAAGAGACCCAGTACTTC. Protein product: CASSSRQDREETQYF.

The CDR3 sequence: CATSRERQGLSQPQHF. In DNA, the CDR3 is TGTGCCACCAGCAGAGAGCGACAGGGGCTGAGTCAGCCCCAGCATTTT. J is TRBJ1-5 and V is TRBV15; 8 bases agree with TRBD1. Trimming at V came to 0 bases and at J to 6 bases, leaving 7 bases not matched to a gene. CDR1 and CDR2 from the germline V gene are LNHNV and YYDKDF (reference sequence). This CDR3 is 16 amino acids long.

This chain links TRBV30 with TRBJ1-5; D is undetermined. The germline V and J ends were trimmed by 2 bases and 0 bases, with 8 bases remaining between them. Germline-derived CDR1 and CDR2 are GTSNPN and SVGIG (reference sequence). The CDR3 is 14 amino acids. CDR3 sequence reads: CAWSPTYSNQPQHF. The CDR3 DNA follows: TGTGCCTGGAGTCCGACGTATAGCAATCAGCCCCAGCATTTT. Combining the CDR3 with reference TRBV30 and TRBJ1-5 gives the whole variable domain SQTIHQWPATLVQPVGSPLSLECTVEGTSNPNLYWYRQAAGRGLQLLFYSVGIGQISSEVPQNLSASRPQDRQFILSSKKLLLSDSGFYLCAWSPTYSNQPQHFGDGTRLSIL.

The table lists this clonotype with a few counts. The chain joins TRBV20-1 to TRBJ2-7; no clear D gene. V gave up 1 base and J gave up 1 base, with 5 bases separating them. The germline gives CDR1 DFQATT, CDR2 SNEGSKA (reference sequence). The length of the CDR3 is 12 residues. CDR3 residues: CSARADSYEQYF. DNA for the CDR3: TGCAGTGCTAGAGCAGATTCCTACGAGCAGTACTTC.

The chain employs TRBV7-9 and TRBJ1-5; 7 bases fit TRBD1. After removal of 2 bases from V and 6 bases from J, the junction contained 4 bases not matched to a gene. CDR3 length: 14 residues. Germline V gives CDR1 SEHNR, CDR2 FQNEAQ (reference sequence). The CDR3 bases are TGTGCCAGCAGCTTAAGCAGGGGGGGTCAGCCCCAGCATTTT. It translates to CASSLSRGGQPQHF.

This chain joins TRBV20-1 and TRBJ2-5; 8 bases match TRBD1. The V gene end was trimmed by 6 bases and the J gene end by 3 bases; junction bases not matched to a gene: 6. The CDR3 extends over 13 amino acids. Germline V lookup: CDR1 DFQATT, CDR2 SNEGSKA (reference sequence). This CDR3 is CSAAGGLEETQYF. CDR3 DNA: TGCAGTGCGGCAGGGGGCTTGGAAGAGACCCAGTACTTC.

The chain carries TRBV4-2 and TRBJ1-5; D is uncertain. The CDR3 sequence is 13 residues long. CDR1 and CDR2 (germline): LGHNA, YNFKEQ. Trimming pared 0 bases from V and 7 bases from J, leaving 7 bases between. The CDR3 DNA sequence: TGTGCCAGCAGCCAAGATGGCAGCCAGCCCCAGCATTTT. Translating gives CASSQDGSQPQHF.

V is TRBV4-1 and J is TRBJ2-4, with no clear D. CDR3 length: 18 residues. CDR1 is MGHRA and CDR2 is YSYEKL in the germline V gene. Trimming took 1 base from V and 1 from J, leaving 17 bases between them. CDR3 coding DNA: TGCGCCAGCAGCCAAGTTGGCGAGGCGATGCGGGCCAAAAACATTCAGTACTTC. It yields the protein CASSQVGEAMRAKNIQYF.

V and J are TRBV20-1 and TRBJ2-5; the match to TRBD1 covers 8 bases. J was trimmed by 3 bases and V by 6 bases; bases with no gene match: 9. CDR1 is DFQATT, CDR2 SNEGSKA, per germline (reference sequence). The CDR3 spans 14 residues. Written as DNA, the CDR3 is TGCAGTGCCGAGACAGGGGACTCGAAAGAGACCCAGTACTTC. It translates to CSAETGDSKETQYF.

The chain uses TRBV7-2 and TRBJ1-5; TRBD1 might be the D (6 bases). Germline V lookup: CDR1 SGHTA, CDR2 FQGNSA. Trimming removed 5 bases from V and 1 base from J, with 12 bases in between. The CDR3 sequence is 15 residues long. CDR3 in DNA: TGTGCCAGCAGCCCGACAGGTTTAAGCAATCAGCCCCAGCATTTT. As protein: CASSPTGLSNQPQHF.

The rearrangement links TRBV12-3 or TRBV12-4 to TRBJ2-6; TRBD1 agrees at 7 bases. With 4 bases clipped from V and 4 bases from J, the junction kept 1 base outside the gene matches. CDR3 length: 14 residues. CDR3 sequence (DNA): TGTGCCAGCAGTTGGACAGGCGGGGCCAACGTCCTGACTTTC. As protein: CASSWTGGANVLTF.

The chain is built from TRBV4-2 and TRBJ2-7, with D possibly being TRBD2 (6 bases). V was shortened by 1 base and J by 4 bases, with 11 bases between the two germline ends. Germline CDR1 LGHNA, CDR2 YNFKEQ. CDR3 length equals 14 residues. This chain's CDR3 is CASSQAGLRYEQYF. The CDR3, as DNA: TGTGCCAGCAGCCAAGCAGGACTACGTTACGAGCAGTACTTC.

The genes are TRBV30 and TRBJ2-7, with unresolved D. CDR1 and CDR2 (germline): GTSNPN, SVGIG (reference sequence). This CDR3 contains 13 residues. V was shortened by 3 bases and J by 2 bases, with 11 bases between the two germline ends. Here the CDR3 DNA reads TGTGCCTGGAGATTCGCAGCTACCTACGAGCAGTACTTC. Translation gives CAWRFAATYEQYF.